Below, 5 T cell receptor beta chains from the same sample are listed, as sequenced in a study of blood T cell repertoires in COVID-19. TCRdb's table, derived via immunoSEQ multiplex PCR, lists solely in-frame clones and lacks some. The sample holds 45,000 to 65,000 clones; 89% are singletons and the top ten take roughly 5.3%. The sequencing sample was made of peripheral blood. The receptors shown here come from a man in his 60s with active COVID-19.

The table lists this clone with a count of one. The V and J genes are TRBV5-4 and TRBJ2-6; possible D gene TRBD1, 5 bases. Trimming took off 5 bases at V and 2 bases at J, with 11 bases between the two ends. The germline CDR1 and CDR2 sequences are SGHNT and YYREEE (reference sequence). This CDR3 comprises 15 residues. Here the CDR3 reads CASRFAGTGANVLTF. In DNA, the CDR3 is TGTGCCAGCAGATTTGCAGGGACTGGGGCCAACGTCCTGACTTTC.

This sequence joins TRBV7-8 and TRBJ2-1; TRBD2 agrees at 11 bases. CDR3 size: 18 residues. CDR1 is SGHVS, CDR2 FQNEAQ, per germline. The trim removed 0 bases at V and 3 bases at J, leaving 7 bases unmatched. The CDR3 region is CASSLATGGTSGYNEQFF. The CDR3 nucleotides read TGTGCCAGCAGCTTAGCCACGGGGGGGACTAGCGGCTACAATGAGCAGTTCTTC.

The chain recombines TRBV7-8 with TRBJ2-7; D perhaps matches TRBD2 (5 bases). Trimming took 4 bases from V and 4 from J, leaving 20 bases between them. The V gene's germline CDR1 is SGHVS and CDR2 FQNEAQ. The CDR3 covers 16 residues. CDR3 loop: CASSSPSLVVVYEQYF. The CDR3 nucleotides are TGTGCCAGCAGCTCCCCCTCACTAGTTGTCGTGTACGAGCAGTACTTC. Complete variable domain (other parts from reference TRBV7-8 and TRBJ2-7): GAGVSQSPRYKVAKRGQDVALRCDPISGHVSLFWYQQALGQGPEFLTYFQNEAQLDKSGLPSDRFFAERPEGSVSTLKIQRTQQEDSAVYLCASSSPSLVVVYEQYFGPGTRLTVT.

The chain recombines TRBV5-1 with TRBJ1-1, with D maybe TRBD1 (6 bases). V dropped 4 bases and J dropped 0 bases, with 13 bases sitting between them. Germline CDR1 reads SGHRS; CDR2 reads YFSETQ. The CDR3 is 15 amino acids. The CDR3: CASSTGQGLNTEAFF. The CDR3 DNA sequence: TGCGCCAGCAGCACGGGACAAGGATTGAACACTGAAGCTTTCTTT.

The genes are TRBV7-3 and TRBJ2-1; 11 bases agree with TRBD1. The V segment lost 5 bases and the J segment 4 bases; nucleotides outside the gene matches: 4. There are 15 residues in the CDR3. Per the germline V gene, CDR1 is SGHTA and CDR2 is FQGTGA. The CDR3 is CASSAGQGEYNEQFF. CDR3 DNA sequence: TGTGCCAGCAGCGCGGGACAGGGGGAGTACAATGAGCAGTTCTTC.